This record looks at one TCR beta chain sequence and its context. Its matching antigen is unknown. Trimming left V 3 bases short and J 4 bases short, with 13 bases between. The length of the CDR3 is 15 residues. Germline CDR1 is MNHNY and CDR2 is SVGAGI (reference sequence). These data come from a study of shared clonotypes between healthy human individuals. Overall study context: Plates per donor: three CD4 naive, three CD4 memory, two CD8 naive, one CD8 memory. Study-wide results and caveats: An expected dependence of interdonor clonotype sharing on sequencing depth was noted.

Only in-frame clones appear in the TCRdb table, and some are missing; sequencing was by immunoSEQ multiplex PCR. The data contain some 2.1 million clones, 85% to 95% of them singletons. The sample taken for sequencing was naive CD4+ T cells sorted from blood. This sample's subset: CD45RA+ positively selected. This receptor was obtained from a man between 18 and 35 years old in good health. This rearrangement joins TRBV6-6 to TRBJ1-3; D is uncertain. For the CDR3, the DNA is TGTGCCAGCAGTTATCCGGATACGGGGGGAAACACCATATATTTT. Amino acid sequence: CASSYPDTGGNTIYF.